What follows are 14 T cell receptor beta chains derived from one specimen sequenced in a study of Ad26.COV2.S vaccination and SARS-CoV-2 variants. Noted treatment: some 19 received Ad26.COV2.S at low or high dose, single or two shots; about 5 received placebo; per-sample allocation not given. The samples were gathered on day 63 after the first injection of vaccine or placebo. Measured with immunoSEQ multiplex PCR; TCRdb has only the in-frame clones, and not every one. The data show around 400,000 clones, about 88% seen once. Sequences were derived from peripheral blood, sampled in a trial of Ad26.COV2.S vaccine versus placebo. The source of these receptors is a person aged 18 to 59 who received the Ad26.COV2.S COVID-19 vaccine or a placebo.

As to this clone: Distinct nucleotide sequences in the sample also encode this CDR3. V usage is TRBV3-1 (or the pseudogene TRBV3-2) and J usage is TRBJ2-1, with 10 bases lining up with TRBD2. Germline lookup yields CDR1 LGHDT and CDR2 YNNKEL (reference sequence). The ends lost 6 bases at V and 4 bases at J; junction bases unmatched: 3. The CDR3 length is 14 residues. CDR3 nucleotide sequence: TGTGCCAGCAGTCGGACTAGCGGATACAATGAGCAGTTCTTC. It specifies CASSRTSGYNEQFF.

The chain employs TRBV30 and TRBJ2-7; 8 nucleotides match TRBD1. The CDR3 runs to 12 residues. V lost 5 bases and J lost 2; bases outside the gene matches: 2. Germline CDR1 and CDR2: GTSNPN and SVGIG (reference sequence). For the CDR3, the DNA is TGTGCCTGGGGGACAGGCGCCTACGAGCAGTACTTC. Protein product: CAWGTGAYEQYF.

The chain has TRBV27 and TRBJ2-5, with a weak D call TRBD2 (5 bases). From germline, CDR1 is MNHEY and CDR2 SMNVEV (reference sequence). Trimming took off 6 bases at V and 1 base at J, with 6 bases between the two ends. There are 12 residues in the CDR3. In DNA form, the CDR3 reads TGTGCCAGCAGGGACTTCCAAGAGACCCAGTACTTC. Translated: CASRDFQETQYF.

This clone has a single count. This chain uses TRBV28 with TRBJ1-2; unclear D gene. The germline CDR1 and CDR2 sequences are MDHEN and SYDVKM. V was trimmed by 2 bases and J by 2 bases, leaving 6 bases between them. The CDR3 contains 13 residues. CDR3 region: CASSLGKNYGYTF. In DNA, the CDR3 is TGTGCCAGCAGTTTAGGCAAAAACTATGGCTACACCTTC.

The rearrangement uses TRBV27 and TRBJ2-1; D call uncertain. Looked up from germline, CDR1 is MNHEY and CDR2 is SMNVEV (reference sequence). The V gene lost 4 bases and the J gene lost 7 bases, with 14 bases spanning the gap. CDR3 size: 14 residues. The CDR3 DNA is TGTGCCAGCAGTTCCTCTGAGATGGGGAATGAGCAGTTCTTC. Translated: CASSSSEMGNEQFF.

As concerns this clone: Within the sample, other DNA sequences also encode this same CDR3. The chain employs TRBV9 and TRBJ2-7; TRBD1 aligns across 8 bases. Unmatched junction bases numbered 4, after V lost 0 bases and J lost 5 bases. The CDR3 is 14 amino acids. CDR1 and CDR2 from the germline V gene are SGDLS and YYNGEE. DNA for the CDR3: TGTGCCAGCAGCGTAGACAGGGGGATTGACGAGCAGTACTTC. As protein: CASSVDRGIDEQYF. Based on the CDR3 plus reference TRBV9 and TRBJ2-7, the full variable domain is DSGVTQTPKHLITATGQRVTLRCSPRSGDLSVYWYQQSLDQGLQFLIQYYNGEERAKGNILERFSAQQFPDLHSELNLSSLELGDSALYFCASSVDRGIDEQYFGPGTRLTVT.

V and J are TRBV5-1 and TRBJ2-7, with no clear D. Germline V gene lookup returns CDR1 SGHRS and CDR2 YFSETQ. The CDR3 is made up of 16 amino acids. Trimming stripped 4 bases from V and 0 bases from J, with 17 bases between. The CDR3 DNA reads TGCGCCAGCAGCCCGGACCCGGTTTCCAGCTCCTACGAGCAGTACTTC. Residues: CASSPDPVSSSYEQYF. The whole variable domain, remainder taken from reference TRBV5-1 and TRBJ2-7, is KAGVTQTPRYLIKTRGQQVTLSCSPISGHRSVSWYQQTPGQGLQFLFEYFSETQRNKGNFPGRFSGRQFSNSRSEMNVSTLELGDSALYLCASSPDPVSSSYEQYFGPGTRLTVT.

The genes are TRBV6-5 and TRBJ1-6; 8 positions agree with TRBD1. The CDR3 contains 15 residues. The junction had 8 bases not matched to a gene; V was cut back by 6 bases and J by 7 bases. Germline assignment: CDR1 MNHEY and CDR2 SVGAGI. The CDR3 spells CASRSMTGENSPLHF. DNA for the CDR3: TGTGCCAGCAGATCCATGACAGGGGAAAATTCACCCCTCCACTTT.

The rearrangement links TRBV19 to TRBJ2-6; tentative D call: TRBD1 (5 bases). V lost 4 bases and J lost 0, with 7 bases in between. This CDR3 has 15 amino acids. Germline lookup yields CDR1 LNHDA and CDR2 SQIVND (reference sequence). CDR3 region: CASSKGSSGANVLTF. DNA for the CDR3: TGTGCCAGTAGTAAGGGGTCCTCTGGGGCCAACGTCCTGACTTTC.

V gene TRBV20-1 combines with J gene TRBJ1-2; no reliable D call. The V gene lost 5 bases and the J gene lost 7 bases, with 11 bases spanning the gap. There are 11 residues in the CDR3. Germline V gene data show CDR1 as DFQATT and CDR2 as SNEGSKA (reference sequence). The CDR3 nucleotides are TGCAGTGCTTGGGTGCAAGGTGGCTACACCTTC. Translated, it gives CSAWVQGGYTF.

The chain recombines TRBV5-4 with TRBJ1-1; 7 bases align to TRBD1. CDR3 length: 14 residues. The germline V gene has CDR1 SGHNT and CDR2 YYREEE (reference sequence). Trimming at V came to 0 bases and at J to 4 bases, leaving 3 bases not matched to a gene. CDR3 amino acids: CASSLDRGVTEAFF. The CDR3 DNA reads TGTGCCAGCAGCTTGGACAGGGGTGTCACTGAAGCTTTCTTT. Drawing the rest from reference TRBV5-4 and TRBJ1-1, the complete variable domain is ETGVTQSPTHLIKTRGQQVTLRCSSQSGHNTVSWYQQALGQGPQFIFQYYREEENGRGNFPPRFSGLQFPNYSSELNVNALELDDSALYLCASSLDRGVTEAFFGQGTRLTVV.

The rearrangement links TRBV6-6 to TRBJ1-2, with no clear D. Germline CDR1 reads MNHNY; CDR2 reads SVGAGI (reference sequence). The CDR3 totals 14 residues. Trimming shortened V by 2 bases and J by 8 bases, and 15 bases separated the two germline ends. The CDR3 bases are TGTGCCAGCAGTTACACCGGTCGGGTGGAGGGCTACACCTTC. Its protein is CASSYTGRVEGYTF.

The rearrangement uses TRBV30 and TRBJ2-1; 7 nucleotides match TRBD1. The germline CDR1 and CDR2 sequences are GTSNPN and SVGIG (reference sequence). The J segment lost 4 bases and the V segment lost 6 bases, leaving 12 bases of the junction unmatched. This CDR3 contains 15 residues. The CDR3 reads CACRPRTGPYNEQFF. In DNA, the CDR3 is TGTGCCTGCCGGCCTAGGACAGGTCCTTACAATGAGCAGTTCTTC.

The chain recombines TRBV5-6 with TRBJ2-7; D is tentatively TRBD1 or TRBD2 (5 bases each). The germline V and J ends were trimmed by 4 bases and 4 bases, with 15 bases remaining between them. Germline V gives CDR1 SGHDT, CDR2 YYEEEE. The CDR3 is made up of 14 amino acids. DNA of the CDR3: TGTGCCAGCAGCCCCGCGGGCAGGGTTTACGAGCAGTACTTC. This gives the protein CASSPAGRVYEQYF.